The 28 T cell receptor beta chains in this list originate from one sample, sequenced in a study of PD-L1 blockade in urothelial cancer. The assay was immunoSEQ multiplex PCR, and TCRdb's table has in-frame clones only and misses some. This table holds about 88,000 clones, 90% to 95% found once. The sample consisted of PBMCs, taken around atezolizumab (anti-PD-L1) treatment. The receptors come from a man aged 60 to 75 with urothelial cancer.

The chain couples TRBV19 to TRBJ1-3; D is unclear. The germline V gene has CDR1 LNHDA and CDR2 SQIVND (reference sequence). V was pared by 6 bases and J by 1 base, with 16 bases between. This CDR3 comprises 16 residues. CDR3 sequence reads: CASRESTAYSGNTIYF. The DNA for the CDR3 is TGTGCCAGTAGGGAAAGCACAGCCTATTCTGGAAACACCATATATTTT.

The DNA for the CDR3 is TGTGCCAGCAGCCGGCTGACAGGGACCACTATAAACATTCAGTACTTC. Protein product: CASSRLTGTTINIQYF. V gene TRBV7-2 combines with J gene TRBJ2-4, with 7 bases that match TRBD1. The V and J ends lost 5 bases and 6 bases, in that order; junction bases with no gene match: 13. CDR3 length: 16 amino acids. Germline assignment: CDR1 SGHTA and CDR2 FQGNSA.

The V gene is TRBV7-2, the J gene TRBJ1-2; perhaps TRBD1 as D (5 bases). Trimming removed 3 bases from V and 6 bases from J, with 11 bases in between. The CDR3 covers 13 residues. Germline CDR1 SGHTA, CDR2 FQGNSA. The CDR3 nucleotides read TGTGCCAGCAGCTTGGGTCAGGGCGATGGCTACACCTTC. Protein sequence: CASSLGQGDGYTF. The full variable domain, completed using reference TRBV7-2 and TRBJ1-2, is GAGVSQSPSNKVTEKGKDVELRCDPISGHTALYWYRQSLGQGLEFLIYFQGNSAPDKSGLPSDRFSAERTGGSVSTLTIQRTQQEDSAVYLCASSLGQGDGYTFGSGTRLTVV.

V is TRBV6-1 and J is TRBJ1-2; D uncertain. Trimming removed 7 bases at V and 7 bases at J, with 19 bases between. Germline loops: CDR1 MNHNS, CDR2 SASEGT. The CDR3 contains 14 residues. The CDR3, as DNA: TGTGCCAGCAAACCTCCAGAAGTGAACAGTGGCTACACCTTC. It is translated as CASKPPEVNSGYTF.

The chain employs TRBV19 and TRBJ2-7; 9 bases fit TRBD2. Per germline, CDR1 LNHDA and CDR2 SQIVND (reference sequence). The CDR3 covers 16 residues. With 3 bases clipped from V and 4 bases from J, the junction kept 10 bases outside the gene matches. CDR3 DNA sequence: TGTGCCAGTAGTATCGGAGCGGGAGGATATGGGTACGAGCAGTACTTC. Its protein is CASSIGAGGYGYEQYF.

The chain combines TRBV5-6 with TRBJ2-5; 8 nucleotides match TRBD1. The length of the CDR3 is 16 residues. CDR1 and CDR2 (germline): SGHDT, YYEEEE. With 4 bases clipped from V and 0 bases from J, the junction kept 8 bases outside the gene matches. The CDR3 sequence is CASSRNRGEYQETQYF. The CDR3 bases are TGTGCCAGCAGCAGGAACAGGGGGGAGTACCAAGAGACCCAGTACTTC.

The chain uses TRBV7-2 and TRBJ2-3; 9 bases match TRBD2. Germline values: CDR1 SGHTA, CDR2 FQGNSA. The CDR3 sequence is 17 residues long. V lost 2 bases, J lost 2 bases, and 8 bases stayed unmatched. This CDR3 reads CASSLTNSGGLTDTQYF. The CDR3, as DNA: TGTGCCAGCAGCTTAACGAATAGCGGGGGCCTCACAGATACGCAGTATTTT.

The chain joins TRBV18 to TRBJ2-5; weak D call: TRBD2 (5 bases). The V gene's germline CDR1 is KGHSH and CDR2 LQKENI. Trimming left V 7 bases short and J 4 bases short, with 13 bases between. The CDR3 extends over 13 amino acids. CDR3 loop: CASLEAMRETQYF. The CDR3 nucleotides are TGTGCCAGCTTGGAGGCCATGAGAGAGACCCAGTACTTC.

This clone was recorded only once. V and J are TRBV2 and TRBJ2-2, with 7 bases lining up with TRBD2. Trimming took 7 bases from V and 6 from J; bases not matched to a gene: 5. Looked up from germline, CDR1 is SNHLY and CDR2 is FYNNEI. The CDR3 covers 13 residues. This CDR3 reads CASKIGGAGELFF. The CDR3 DNA reads as TGTGCCAGCAAAATTGGGGGGGCCGGGGAGCTGTTTTTT. Drawing the rest from reference TRBV2 and TRBJ2-2, the complete variable domain is EPEVTQTPSHQVTQMGQEVILRCVPISNHLYFYWYRQILGQKVEFLVSFYNNEISEKSEIFDDQFSVERPDGSNFTLKIRSTKLEDSAMYFCASKIGGAGELFFGEGSRLTVL.

The J gene is TRBJ1-1, the V gene TRBV27; a weak D match, TRBD1 (6 bases). The V and J ends lost 7 bases and 4 bases respectively, with 19 bases between them. The CDR3 has 15 residues. The germline V gene has CDR1 MNHEY and CDR2 SMNVEV (reference sequence). CDR3 bases: TGTGCCAGCACCATTTCAGGGGTCGGTGGCACTGAAGCTTTCTTT. Protein: CASTISGVGGTEAFF.

This clone has a single count. The gene calls are TRBV4-2 and TRBJ2-2, with 7 nucleotides matching TRBD2. V lost 4 bases, J lost 0 bases, and 2 bases stayed unmatched. CDR3 length: 15 residues. CDR1 is LGHNA, CDR2 YNFKEQ, per germline. CDR3 amino acids: CASSPGLSNTGELFF. The CDR3 coding sequence is TGTGCCAGCAGCCCGGGACTATCGAACACCGGGGAGCTGTTTTTT.

V is TRBV7-3 and J is TRBJ2-1; no definite D call. Germline V gene sequence: CDR1 SGHTA, CDR2 FQGTGA. V lost 8 bases and J 10 bases, leaving 15 bases between the germline ends. The CDR3 consists of 12 residues. CDR3: CASARRSGEQFF. The DNA for the CDR3 is TGTGCCAGCGCCCGTCGCTCCGGGGAGCAGTTCTTC.

The chain is built from TRBV9 and TRBJ2-5, with 7 bases aligning to TRBD1. Trimming removed 0 bases from V and 5 bases from J; junction bases left unmatched: 10. Germline CDR1 SGDLS, CDR2 YYNGEE. This CDR3 comprises 16 residues. The CDR3 DNA follows: TGTGCCAGCAGCGTAGAGGGGGCTAGGGGGTGGGAGACCCAGTACTTC. It is translated as CASSVEGARGWETQYF.

The chain has TRBV29-1 and TRBJ1-1; D is possibly TRBD1 (5 bases). The CDR3 has 13 residues. V lost 4 bases and J lost 4, with 13 bases in between. Germline V gives CDR1 SQVTM, CDR2 ANQGSEA. DNA for the CDR3: TGCAGCGTTGTGCCGGACATGATCACTGAAGCTTTCTTT. As protein: CSVVPDMITEAFF.

V gene TRBV7-8 combines with J gene TRBJ2-5, with D maybe TRBD2 (6 bases). CDR1 is SGHVS and CDR2 is FQNEAQ in the germline V gene. Trimming stripped 1 base from V and 6 bases from J, with 21 bases between. The CDR3 length is 17 residues. The DNA for the CDR3 is TGTGCCAGCAGCTTAGGGAGGGGTGACAGTACAAGGAAGACCCAGTACTTC. It translates to CASSLGRGDSTRKTQYF.

V gene TRBV6-5 combines with J gene TRBJ2-7; 14 bases line up with TRBD2. The length of the CDR3 is 15 residues. The V and J ends lost 7 bases and 3 bases, in that order; junction bases with no gene match: 5. The germline gives CDR1 MNHEY, CDR2 SVGAGI. This CDR3 reads CASTETSGRVYEQYF. DNA for the CDR3: TGTGCCAGCACTGAGACTAGCGGGAGGGTCTACGAGCAGTACTTC.

V is TRBV7-2 and J is TRBJ1-5; D is unresolved. This CDR3 is built from 13 residues. V was shortened by 6 bases and J by 3 bases, with 9 bases between the two germline ends. Germline V gene lookup returns CDR1 SGHTA and CDR2 FQGNSA. In nucleotides, the CDR3 is TGTGCCAGCAGTGGGCAACCCAATCAGCCCCAGCATTTT. The encoded protein is CASSGQPNQPQHF.

The chain uses TRBV18 and TRBJ1-2; TRBD1 matches 9 bases. This CDR3 is 15 amino acids long. The junction had 8 bases not matched to a gene; V was cut back by 5 bases and J by 4 bases. CDR1 is KGHSH, CDR2 LQKENI, per germline. As DNA, the CDR3 is TGTGCCAGCTCAGTCCCGGGACAGGGTTTCTATGGCTACACCTTC. This translates into CASSVPGQGFYGYTF. Full variable domain (missing parts from reference TRBV18 and TRBJ1-2): NAGVMQNPRHLVRRRGQEARLRCSPMKGHSHVYWYRQLPEEGLKFMVYLQKENIIDESGMPKERFSAEFPKEGPSILRIQQVVRGDSAAYFCASSVPGQGFYGYTFGSGTRLTVV.

This sequence joins TRBV9 and TRBJ2-1; D might be TRBD2 (6 bases). V lost 8 bases to trimming and J lost 8 bases, with 17 bases between them. Germline CDR1 reads SGDLS; CDR2 reads YYNGEE. The CDR3 contains 13 residues. CDR3 nucleotide sequence: TGTGCCAGTACACCGGGAGCCATCGATGAGCAGTTCTTC. It encodes CASTPGAIDEQFF.

CDR3 DNA sequence: TGTGCCAGCAGCTTAGACCAGGATATCACAGATACGCAGTATTTT. Encoded protein: CASSLDQDITDTQYF. The J gene is TRBJ2-3, the V gene TRBV7-2; D uncertain. The CDR3 has 15 amino acids. Trimming removed 1 base from V and 2 bases from J, with 10 bases in between. Germline V gene lookup returns CDR1 SGHTA and CDR2 FQGNSA.

This chain connects TRBV27 to TRBJ2-3, with D possibly being TRBD2 (5 bases). Germline lookup yields CDR1 MNHEY and CDR2 SMNVEV (reference sequence). This CDR3 is 15 amino acids long. CDR3 coding DNA: TGTGTCTCCCGAGGGCTAGAGGCCAACGCAGATACGCAGTATTTT. Its protein product is CVSRGLEANADTQYF.

V gene TRBV5-1 combines with J gene TRBJ2-7, with TRBD1 identical over 9 bases. There are 15 residues in the CDR3. V shed 0 bases and J 5 bases; nucleotides not matched to a gene: 6. Per germline, CDR1 SGHRS and CDR2 YFSETQ. Written as DNA, the CDR3 is TGCGCCAGCAGCTTGGCGGGGGACAGGGAAAACGAGCAGTACTTC. It is translated as CASSLAGDRENEQYF.

V gene TRBV7-9 combines with J gene TRBJ2-7, with 8 bases fitting TRBD1. Germline assignment: CDR1 SEHNR and CDR2 FQNEAQ (reference sequence). This CDR3 has 14 amino acids. With V trimmed by 5 bases and J by 2 bases, 5 bases remained unmatched. CDR3 sequence: CASSQQGETYEQYF. Here the CDR3 DNA reads TGTGCCAGCAGCCAACAGGGGGAAACCTACGAGCAGTACTTC.

J is TRBJ2-5 and V is TRBV19, with TRBD2 identical over 8 bases. The junction had 9 bases not matched to a gene; V was cut back by 3 bases and J by 6 bases. The CDR3 extends over 15 amino acids. Germline CDR1 LNHDA, CDR2 SQIVND (reference sequence). The CDR3 protein is CASSMGGGHGQTQYF. The CDR3 DNA is TGTGCCAGTAGTATGGGCGGGGGGCACGGCCAGACCCAGTACTTC.

V and J are TRBV7-2 and TRBJ2-3; the match to TRBD2 covers 10 bases. The CDR3 is made up of 16 amino acids. CDR1 is SGHTA, CDR2 FQGNSA, per germline. V gave up 2 bases and J gave up 4 bases; unmatched junction bases: 6. CDR3 bases: TGTGCCAGCAGCTTATTACTAGCGGGATTTGCAGATACGCAGTATTTT. It encodes CASSLLLAGFADTQYF.

The V call is TRBV7-2, the J call TRBJ2-7, with TRBD1 matching over 7 bases. The J segment lost 3 bases and the V segment lost 1 base, leaving 3 bases of the junction unmatched. The germline V gene encodes CDR1 SGHTA and CDR2 FQGNSA. The CDR3 consists of 14 residues. CDR3 in amino acids: CASSLGQGYYEQYF. CDR3 bases: TGTGCCAGCAGCTTAGGACAGGGTTACTACGAGCAGTACTTC.

The chain joins TRBV11-1 to TRBJ2-7; 8 nucleotides match TRBD2. The J segment lost 0 bases and the V segment lost 0 bases, leaving 1 base of the junction unmatched. This CDR3 spans 15 amino acids. The germline gives CDR1 SGHAT, CDR2 FQDESV (reference sequence). CDR3: CASSLAGGGSYEQYF. CDR3 DNA: TGTGCCAGCAGCTTAGCCGGGGGGGGCTCCTACGAGCAGTACTTC.

CDR3 DNA sequence: TGTGCCAGCTCCCTGGGTCGGGGGTCTGGAAACACCATATATTTT. Translating it yields CASSLGRGSGNTIYF. The genes are TRBV6-5 and TRBJ1-3; possible D gene TRBD1, 5 bases. The CDR3 spans 15 residues. V lost 8 bases and J 1 base, leaving 15 bases between the germline ends. Germline V gives CDR1 MNHEY, CDR2 SVGAGI.